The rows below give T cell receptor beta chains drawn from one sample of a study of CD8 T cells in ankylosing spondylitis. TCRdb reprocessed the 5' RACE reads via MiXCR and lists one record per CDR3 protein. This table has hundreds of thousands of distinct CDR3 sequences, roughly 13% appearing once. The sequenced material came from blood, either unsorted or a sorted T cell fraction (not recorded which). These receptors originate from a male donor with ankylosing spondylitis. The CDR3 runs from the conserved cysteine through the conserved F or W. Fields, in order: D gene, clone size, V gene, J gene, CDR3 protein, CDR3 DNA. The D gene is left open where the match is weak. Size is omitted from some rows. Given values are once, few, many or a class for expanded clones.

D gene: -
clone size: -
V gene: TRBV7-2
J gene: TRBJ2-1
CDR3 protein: CASRLANEQFF
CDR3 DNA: TGTGCCAGCAGGCTAGCGAATGAGCAGTTCTTC

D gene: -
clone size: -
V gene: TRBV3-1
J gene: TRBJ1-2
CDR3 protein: CASSQQSTGSYGYTF
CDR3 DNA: TGTGCCAGCAGCCAACAGTCAACAGGGAGCTATGGCTACACCTTC

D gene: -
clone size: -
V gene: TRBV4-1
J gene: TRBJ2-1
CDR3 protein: CASSRPGLNYNEQFF
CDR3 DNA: TGCGCCAGCAGCCGGCCGGGACTCAACTACAATGAGCAGTTCTTC

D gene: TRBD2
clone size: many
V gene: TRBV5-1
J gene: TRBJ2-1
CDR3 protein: CASNELAGVNEHEQFF
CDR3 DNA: TGCGCCAGCAACGAATTAGCGGGGGTAAATGAGCATGAGCAGTTCTTC

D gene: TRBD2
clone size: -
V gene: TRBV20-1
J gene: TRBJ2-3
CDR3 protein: CSARQTSGSALFTDTQYF
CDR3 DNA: TGCAGTGCTAGACAAACTAGCGGGAGCGCCCTTTTCACAGATACGCAGTATTTT

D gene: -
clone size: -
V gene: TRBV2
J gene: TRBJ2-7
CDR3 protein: CASSDSRREQYF
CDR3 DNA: TGTGCCAGCAGTGATAGCCGACGCGAGCAGTACTTC

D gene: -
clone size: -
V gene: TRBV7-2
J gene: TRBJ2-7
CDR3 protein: CASSVRDRAYEQYF
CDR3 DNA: TGTGCCAGCAGCGTACGGGACCGCGCCTACGAGCAGTACTTC

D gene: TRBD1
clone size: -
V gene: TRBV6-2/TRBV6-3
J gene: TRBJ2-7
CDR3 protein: CASSPRTGHPYEQYF
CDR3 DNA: TGTGCCAGCAGTCCGAGGACAGGCCATCCGTACGAGCAGTACTTC

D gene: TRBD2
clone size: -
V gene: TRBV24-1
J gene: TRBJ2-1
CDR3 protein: CATSDLGLAGEYEQFF
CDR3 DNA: TGTGCCACCAGTGATTTGGGGCTAGCGGGAGAGTATGAGCAGTTCTTC

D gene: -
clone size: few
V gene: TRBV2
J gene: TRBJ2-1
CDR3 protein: CASSVDRSLYNEQFF
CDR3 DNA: TGTGCCAGCAGTGTTGACAGGAGTTTGTACAATGAGCAGTTCTTC

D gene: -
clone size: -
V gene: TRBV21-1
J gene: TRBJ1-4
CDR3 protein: CASNPFTKLFF
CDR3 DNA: TGTGCCAGCAACCCTTTCACAAAACTGTTTTTT

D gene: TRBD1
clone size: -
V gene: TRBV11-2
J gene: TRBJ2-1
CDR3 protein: CASSIDRGHEQFF
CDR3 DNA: TGTGCCAGCAGCATAGACAGGGGACATGAGCAGTTCTTC

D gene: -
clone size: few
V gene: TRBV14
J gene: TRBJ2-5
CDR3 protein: CASSTRTSETQYF
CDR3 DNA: TGTGCCAGCAGCACACGGACGAGCGAGACCCAGTACTTC

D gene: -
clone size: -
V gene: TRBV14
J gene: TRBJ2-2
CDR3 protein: CASSPRALPTGELFF
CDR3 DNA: TGTGCCAGCAGCCCGCGCGCCCTTCCCACCGGGGAGCTGTTTTTT

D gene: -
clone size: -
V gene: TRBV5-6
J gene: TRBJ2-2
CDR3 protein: CASSLLGTAGELFF
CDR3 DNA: TGTGCCAGCAGCTTGTTGGGGACGGCCGGGGAGCTGTTTTTT

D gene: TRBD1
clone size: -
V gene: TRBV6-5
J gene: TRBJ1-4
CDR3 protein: CASSFDRVHEKLFF
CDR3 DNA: TGTGCCAGCAGTTTCGACAGGGTGCATGAAAAACTGTTTTTT

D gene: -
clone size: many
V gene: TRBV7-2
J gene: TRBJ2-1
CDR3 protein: CASSLRGNEQFF
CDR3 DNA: TGTGCCAGCAGTTTGCGAGGGAATGAGCAGTTCTTC

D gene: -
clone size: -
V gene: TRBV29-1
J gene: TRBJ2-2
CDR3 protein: CSVEGDGRLTGELFF
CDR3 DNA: TGCAGCGTTGAAGGGGACGGGAGACTTACCGGGGAGCTGTTTTTT

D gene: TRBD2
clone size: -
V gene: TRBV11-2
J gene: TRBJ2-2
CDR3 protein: CASSFRFRDERDARLNTGELFF
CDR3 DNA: TGTGCCAGCAGCTTTAGATTTCGGGACGAGCGGGACGCGCGACTGAACACCGGGGAGCTGTTTTTT

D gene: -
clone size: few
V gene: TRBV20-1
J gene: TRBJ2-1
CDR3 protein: CSASAGTWNNEQFF
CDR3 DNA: TGCAGTGCTAGCGCCGGGACTTGGAACAATGAGCAGTTCTTC

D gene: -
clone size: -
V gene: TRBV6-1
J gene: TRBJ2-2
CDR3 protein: CASMGTGASNTGELFF
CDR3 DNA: TGTGCCAGCATGGGAACAGGCGCCTCGAACACCGGGGAGCTGTTTTTT

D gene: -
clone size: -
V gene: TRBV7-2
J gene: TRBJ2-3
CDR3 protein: CASSLASGLPTDTQYF
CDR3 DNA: TGTGCCAGCAGCTTAGCGAGCGGACTCCCCACAGATACGCAGTATTTT

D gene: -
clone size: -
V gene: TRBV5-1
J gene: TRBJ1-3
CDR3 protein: CASSLDSPEGNTIYF
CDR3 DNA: TGCGCCAGCAGCTTGGACAGCCCTGAAGGAAACACCATATATTTT

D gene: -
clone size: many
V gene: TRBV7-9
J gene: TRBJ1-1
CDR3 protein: CASSLFSMNTEAFF
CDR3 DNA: TGTGCCAGCAGCTTATTCAGTATGAACACTGAAGCTTTCTTT

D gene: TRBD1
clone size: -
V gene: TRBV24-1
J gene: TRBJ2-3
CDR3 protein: CATSDWDRSTDTQYF
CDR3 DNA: TGTGCCACCAGTGATTGGGACAGAAGCACAGATACGCAGTATTTT

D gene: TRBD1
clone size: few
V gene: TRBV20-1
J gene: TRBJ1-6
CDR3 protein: CSAQGGDSPLHF
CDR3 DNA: TGCAGTGCTCAGGGGGGGGATTCACCCCTCCACTTT

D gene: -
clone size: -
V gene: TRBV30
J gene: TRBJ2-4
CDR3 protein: CAWSVPAIAKNIQYF
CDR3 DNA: TGTGCCTGGAGTGTTCCGGCGATAGCCAAAAACATTCAGTACTTC

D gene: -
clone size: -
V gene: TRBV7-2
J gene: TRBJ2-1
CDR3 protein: CASSLEVGRNNEQFF
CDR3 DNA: TGTGCCAGCAGCTTAGAGGTTGGGAGAAACAATGAGCAGTTCTTC

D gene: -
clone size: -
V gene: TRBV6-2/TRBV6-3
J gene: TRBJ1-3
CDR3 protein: CASKRRDTGNTIYF
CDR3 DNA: TGTGCCAGCAAAAGAAGGGACACTGGAAACACCATATATTTT

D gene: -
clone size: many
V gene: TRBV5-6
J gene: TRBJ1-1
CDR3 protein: CASSLSAVEAFF
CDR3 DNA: TGTGCCAGCAGCTTGTCAGCGGTTGAAGCTTTCTTT

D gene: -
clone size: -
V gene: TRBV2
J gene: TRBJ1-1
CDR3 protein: CASTLHREEAEAFF
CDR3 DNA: TGTGCCAGCACTCTACACAGGGAAGAGGCTGAAGCTTTCTTT

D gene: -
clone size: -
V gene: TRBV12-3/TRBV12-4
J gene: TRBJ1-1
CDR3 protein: CASSLTRDTEAFF
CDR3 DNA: TGTGCCAGCAGTTTAACCCGGGACACGGAAGCTTTCTTT

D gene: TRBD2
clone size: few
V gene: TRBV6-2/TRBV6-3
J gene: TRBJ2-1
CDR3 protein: CASRSLAGVPVGTNEQFF
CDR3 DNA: TGTGCCAGCAGATCTCTAGCGGGAGTGCCCGTTGGTACCAATGAGCAGTTCTTC

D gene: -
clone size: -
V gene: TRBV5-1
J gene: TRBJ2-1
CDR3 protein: CASSLDGTTLMSLFF
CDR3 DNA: TGCGCCAGCAGCTTGGACGGGACAACTCTCATGTCATTGTTCTTC

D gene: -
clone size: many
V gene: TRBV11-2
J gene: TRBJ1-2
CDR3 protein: CASSEEGGYGYTF
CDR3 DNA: TGTGCCAGCAGCGAGGAGGGCGGCTATGGCTACACCTTC

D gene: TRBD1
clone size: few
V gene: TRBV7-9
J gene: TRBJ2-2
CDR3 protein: CASSSPLAGGNTGELFF
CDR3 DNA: TGTGCCAGCAGCTCGCCTCTGGCAGGGGGGAACACCGGGGAGCTGTTTTTT

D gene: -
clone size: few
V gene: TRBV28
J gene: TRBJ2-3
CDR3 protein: CASRRGFTDTQYF
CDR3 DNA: TGTGCCAGCAGGAGGGGATTCACAGATACGCAGTATTTT

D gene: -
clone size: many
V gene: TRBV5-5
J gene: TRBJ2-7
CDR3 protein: CASSLEHFYEQYF
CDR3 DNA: TGTGCCAGCAGCTTGGAACATTTCTACGAGCAGTACTTC

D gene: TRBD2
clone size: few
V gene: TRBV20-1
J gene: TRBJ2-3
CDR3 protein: CSASWSGRPDTQYF
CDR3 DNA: TGCAGTGCTAGTTGGAGCGGGAGGCCAGATACGCAGTATTTT

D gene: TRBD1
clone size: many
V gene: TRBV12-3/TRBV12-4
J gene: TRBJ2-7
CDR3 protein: CASRPGQGVQQYF
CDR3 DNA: TGTGCCAGCAGACCCGGACAGGGGGTTCAGCAGTACTTC

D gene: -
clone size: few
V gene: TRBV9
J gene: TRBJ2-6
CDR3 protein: CASRDTWGANVLTF
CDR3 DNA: TGTGCCAGCAGGGACACCTGGGGGGCCAACGTCCTGACTTTC

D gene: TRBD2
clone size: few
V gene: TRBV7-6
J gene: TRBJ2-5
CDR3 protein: CASSFSGRARETQYF
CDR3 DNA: TGTGCCAGCAGCTTTAGCGGGAGGGCCCGGGAGACCCAGTACTTC

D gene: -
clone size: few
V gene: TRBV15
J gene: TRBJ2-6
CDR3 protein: CATSRDLASGANVLTF
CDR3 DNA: TGTGCCACCAGCAGAGACCTCGCATCTGGGGCCAACGTCCTGACTTTC

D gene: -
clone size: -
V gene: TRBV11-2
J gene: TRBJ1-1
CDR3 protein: CASSHVGVEAFF
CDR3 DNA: TGTGCCAGCAGCCATGTAGGGGTTGAAGCTTTCTTT

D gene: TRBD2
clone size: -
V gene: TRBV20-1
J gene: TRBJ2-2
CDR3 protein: CSATGLAGANTGELFF
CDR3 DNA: TGCAGTGCAACCGGACTAGCGGGAGCCAACACCGGGGAGCTGTTTTTT

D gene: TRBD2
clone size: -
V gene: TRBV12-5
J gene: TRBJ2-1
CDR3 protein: CASGGTSYGNEQFF
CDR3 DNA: TGTGCTAGTGGCGGGACTAGCTATGGCAATGAGCAGTTCTTC